Listed below are T cell receptor beta chains from one sample, sequenced in a study of breast tumors, draining lymph nodes, adjacent tissues. TCRdb reprocessed the multiplex PCR reads via MiXCR and lists one record per CDR3 protein. The sample records under 150,000 distinct CDR3 sequences, around 20% being singletons. Sequenced input: axillary lymph node tissue. The receptor set was obtained from a female donor with breast cancer. Some clones in this sample may be carry-over from other donors' samples. Each CDR3 is given with its conserved first and last residue. Each record gives: D gene, J gene, V gene, clone size, CDR3 DNA, CDR3 protein. D genes are given only for firm matches. Clone size is given for some rows only: seen once, a few or many times, or a class if the clone is expanded.

D: TRBD2
J: TRBJ2-1
V: TRBV20-1
size: many
DNA: TGCAGTGCTGCGACTAGCGGGAGTTTTAATGAGCAGTTCTTC
CDR3: CSAATSGSFNEQFF

D: TRBD1
J: TRBJ2-7
V: TRBV2
size: many
DNA: TGTGCCAGCAGTTCCCGACGGACAGGGATAACTTACGAGCAGTACTTC
CDR3: CASSSRRTGITYEQYF

D: .
J: TRBJ1-2
V: TRBV7-2
size: few
DNA: TGTGCCAGCAGCGAGGCCGGGGGCGGGAGCTATGGCTACACCTTC
CDR3: CASSEAGGGSYGYTF

D: TRBD1
J: TRBJ1-2
V: TRBV20-1
size: many
DNA: TGCAGTGCTAGACCGCCGGACAGGGGAGTAGGCTACACCTTC
CDR3: CSARPPDRGVGYTF

D: TRBD1
J: TRBJ2-6
V: TRBV12-5
size: .
DNA: TGTGCTAGTGGACCTACCCACAGGGGCTCTGGGGCCAACGTCCTGACTTTC
CDR3: CASGPTHRGSGANVLTF

D: .
J: TRBJ2-3
V: TRBV20-1
size: many
DNA: TGCAGTGCTAGAGAGGCTAGGTACACAGATACGCAGTATTTT
CDR3: CSAREARYTDTQYF

D: TRBD1
J: TRBJ1-3
V: TRBV12-3/TRBV12-4
size: .
DNA: TGTGCCAGCAGTTCCCCGACAGGGCAAGGAAACACCATATATTTT
CDR3: CASSSPTGQGNTIYF

D: TRBD2
J: TRBJ2-7
V: TRBV5-1
size: few
DNA: TGCGCCAGCAGCTTGGCCGTGCTAGCGGGAGCTGACTCCTACGAGCAGTACTTC
CDR3: CASSLAVLAGADSYEQYF

D: .
J: TRBJ2-5
V: TRBV28
size: few
DNA: TGTGCCAGCAGTTTATGGAGGTCCCAAGAGACCCAGTACTTC
CDR3: CASSLWRSQETQYF

D: TRBD1
J: TRBJ2-5
V: TRBV5-1
size: many
DNA: TGCGCCAGCAGCTTGGCCCATGGGACAGTCCAAGAGACCCAGTACTTC
CDR3: CASSLAHGTVQETQYF

D: TRBD2
J: TRBJ2-2
V: TRBV15
size: many
DNA: TGTGCCACCGTTCAACTAGCGGGAGCCGGGGAGCTGTTTTTT
CDR3: CATVQLAGAGELFF

D: TRBD2
J: TRBJ2-3
V: TRBV7-9
size: many
DNA: TGTGCCAGCAGCGATACGGGACTAGCGGAGCCTAGCACAGATACGCAGTATTTT
CDR3: CASSDTGLAEPSTDTQYF

D: TRBD2
J: TRBJ2-1
V: TRBV7-8
size: many
DNA: TGTGCCAGCAGCTTTCGACTAGCGGGAGCTAATGAGCAGTTCTTC
CDR3: CASSFRLAGANEQFF

D: .
J: TRBJ2-3
V: TRBV6-1
size: many
DNA: TGTGCCAGCAGTGACCTCATCTTTCGAGCAGATACGCAGTATTTT
CDR3: CASSDLIFRADTQYF

D: .
J: TRBJ2-2
V: TRBV29-1
size: many
DNA: TGCAGCGTTGAACAGGGAAGGAGCGGGGAGCTGTTTTTT
CDR3: CSVEQGRSGELFF

D: .
J: TRBJ1-2
V: TRBV7-9
size: .
DNA: TGTGCCAGCAGCTCGACCGCGGGGTATGGCTACACCTTC
CDR3: CASSSTAGYGYTF

D: .
J: TRBJ2-7
V: TRBV7-2
size: many
DNA: TGTGCCAGCAGCTTAGCTCCTCCCCACGAGCAGTACTTC
CDR3: CASSLAPPHEQYF

D: .
J: TRBJ1-6
V: TRBV30
size: many
DNA: TGTGCCTGGAGTGGTGATAGTGAGTATAATTCACCCCTCCACTTT
CDR3: CAWSGDSEYNSPLHF

D: .
J: TRBJ2-2
V: TRBV7-8
size: many
DNA: TGTGCCAGCAGCTTAGTCCGGACAGTCGCCGGGGAGCTGTTTTTT
CDR3: CASSLVRTVAGELFF

D: .
J: TRBJ1-5
V: TRBV28
size: .
DNA: TGTGCCAGCAGTCATCGGGTCCTTTATCAGCCCCAGCATTTT
CDR3: CASSHRVLYQPQHF

D: TRBD1
J: TRBJ2-7
V: TRBV2
size: many
DNA: TGTGCCAGCAGTGAAGCGCCCAGGACAGGGACACAGGAGCAGTACTTC
CDR3: CASSEAPRTGTQEQYF

D: .
J: TRBJ2-3
V: TRBV9
size: many
DNA: TGTGCCAGCAGCCCTACGGGACTTAGCACAGATACGCAGTATTTT
CDR3: CASSPTGLSTDTQYF

D: .
J: TRBJ2-7
V: TRBV20-1
size: many
DNA: TGCAGTGCTCACTTTCAACAACGCTACGAGCAGTACTTC
CDR3: CSAHFQQRYEQYF

D: .
J: TRBJ2-1
V: TRBV6-5
size: many
DNA: TGTGCCAGCAGTCTACCGGGACTGATCAATGAGCAGTTCTTC
CDR3: CASSLPGLINEQFF

D: TRBD1
J: TRBJ2-5
V: TRBV27
size: .
DNA: TGTGCCAGCAGTTCGGGATACCGGGACAGAGACGAGATCCAGTACTTC
CDR3: CASSSGYRDRDEIQYF

D: .
J: TRBJ2-1
V: TRBV9
size: many
DNA: TGTGCCAGCAGCGCCACAGGGTATGAGCAGTTCTTC
CDR3: CASSATGYEQFF

D: .
J: TRBJ2-5
V: TRBV19
size: many
DNA: TGTGCCAGTAGTATAGATCTCAGGCCAGAGACCCAGTACTTC
CDR3: CASSIDLRPETQYF

D: .
J: TRBJ2-4
V: TRBV9
size: .
DNA: TGTGCCAGCAGCGTGGATAACAAAGGCGGCATTCAGTACTTC
CDR3: CASSVDNKGGIQYF

D: TRBD2
J: TRBJ2-7
V: TRBV7-9
size: many
DNA: TGTGCCAGCAGCCGCTTCCTTACGGGGGGGTTCTACGAGCAGTACTTC
CDR3: CASSRFLTGGFYEQYF

D: .
J: TRBJ1-4
V: TRBV2
size: many
DNA: TGTGCCAGCTCGACAGGTCTTAATGAAAAACTGTTTTTT
CDR3: CASSTGLNEKLFF

D: .
J: TRBJ1-2
V: TRBV12-3/TRBV12-4
size: many
DNA: TGTGCCAGCAGTTTATCAGGGGCGCGGTATGGCTACACCTTC
CDR3: CASSLSGARYGYTF

D: TRBD2
J: TRBJ2-2
V: TRBV6-4
size: .
DNA: TGTGCCAGCAGTGAATGGGCTAGCGGGATCGGGGAGCTGTTTTTT
CDR3: CASSEWASGIGELFF

D: TRBD1
J: TRBJ1-2
V: TRBV15
size: many
DNA: TGTGCCACCAGCAGAGACGGAGCCTCCGACAGGGATGGCTACACCTTC
CDR3: CATSRDGASDRDGYTF

D: TRBD1
J: TRBJ1-5
V: TRBV28
size: few
DNA: TGTGCCAGCAGGCAGACAGGGATGGGCAATCAGCCCCAGCATTTT
CDR3: CASRQTGMGNQPQHF

D: TRBD1
J: TRBJ1-4
V: TRBV20-1
size: many
DNA: TGCAGTGCTAGAGATTGGCGGACAGGACTTGCTAATGAAAAACTGTTTTTT
CDR3: CSARDWRTGLANEKLFF

D: .
J: TRBJ1-3
V: TRBV7-2
size: many
DNA: TGTGCCAGCAGCGCCGGGGGAGGGTCTGGAAACACCATATATTTT
CDR3: CASSAGGGSGNTIYF

D: TRBD1
J: TRBJ1-5
V: TRBV7-8
size: many
DNA: TGTGCCAGCGGGCGGGGACAGGGCATAAGCAATCAGCCCCAGCATTTT
CDR3: CASGRGQGISNQPQHF